These 32 T cell receptor beta chains share one sample of origin, sequenced in a study of blood T cell repertoires in COVID-19. The assay was immunoSEQ multiplex PCR, and TCRdb's table has in-frame clones only and misses some. The repertoire holds 120,000 or so clones, with roughly 74% as singletons. Sequenced sample: peripheral blood. These receptors originate from a man between 60 and 75 years old with acute or convalescent COVID-19.

The chain is built from TRBV30 and TRBJ1-2, with 9 bases lining up with TRBD1. Germline V CDR1 and CDR2: GTSNPN, SVGIG (reference sequence). J lost 3 bases, V lost 5 bases, and 7 bases had no gene match. CDR3 size: 14 residues. DNA of the CDR3: TGTGCCTGGGAGGGACAGGGCCACCACTATGGCTACACCTTC. Protein product: CAWEGQGHHYGYTF.

This chain links TRBV5-1 with TRBJ2-7; no definite D call. With 5 bases removed from V and 5 bases from J, the gap between germline ends came to 14 bases. This CDR3 has 13 amino acids. CDR1 and CDR2 (germline): SGHRS, YFSETQ. CDR3 DNA sequence: TGCGCCAGCAGGCTGGCCTTACAGCACGAGCAGTACTTC. It translates to CASRLALQHEQYF.

This chain links TRBV6-5 with TRBJ1-6, with no clear D. The length of the CDR3 is 13 residues. V was clipped by 3 bases and J by 9 bases, with 9 bases between them. The V gene's germline CDR1 is MNHEY and CDR2 SVGAGI. As DNA, the CDR3 is TGTGCCAGCAGTTATGACTCGTTTTCACCCCTCCACTTT. Amino acids: CASSYDSFSPLHF.

This sequence joins TRBV10-2 and TRBJ1-1, with D possibly matching TRBD1 (6 bases). With 6 bases removed from V and 6 bases from J, the gap between germline ends came to 11 bases. Germline CDR1 and CDR2: WSHSY and SAAADI. This CDR3 contains 12 residues. The CDR3 sequence is CASREGGAEAFF. CDR3 DNA: TGCGCCAGCAGGGAGGGGGGCGCTGAAGCTTTCTTT.

V usage is TRBV5-1 and J usage is TRBJ2-2; 9 positions agree with TRBD1. Germline V gives CDR1 SGHRS, CDR2 YFSETQ. J was trimmed by 6 bases and V by 3 bases; bases with no gene match: 3. The CDR3 sequence is 14 residues long. The CDR3 sequence: CASSSDRGAGELFF. CDR3 in DNA: TGCGCCAGCAGCTCCGACAGGGGGGCCGGGGAGCTGTTTTTT.

This chain connects TRBV9 to TRBJ1-1, with a weak D call TRBD1 (6 bases). V was trimmed by 4 bases and J by 1 base, leaving 11 bases between them. CDR1 and CDR2 from the germline V gene are SGDLS and YYNGEE. This CDR3 is built from 14 residues. The CDR3 DNA is TGTGCCAGCAGCTCCCTGGACAGGAACACTGAAGCTTTCTTT. The encoded protein is CASSSLDRNTEAFF.

The V gene is TRBV6-1, the J gene TRBJ2-7; 11 bases map to TRBD2. Looked up from germline, CDR1 is MNHNS and CDR2 is SASEGT. The CDR3 totals 19 residues. Losses at the gene ends were 1 base for V and 1 base for J; bases not matched to a gene: 12. The CDR3 nucleotides read TGTGCCAGCAGTGAAGGCTCCCCGGGACTAGCGGCCTTATCCTACGAGCAGTACTTC. It specifies CASSEGSPGLAALSYEQYF.

The chain links TRBV6-1 to TRBJ2-1; 8 nucleotides line up with TRBD2. This CDR3 spans 16 amino acids. V lost 4 bases to trimming and J lost 3 bases; unmatched junction nucleotides: 8. The germline V gene encodes CDR1 MNHNS and CDR2 SASEGT. CDR3 region: CASSATGTSSYNEQFF. Here the CDR3 DNA reads TGTGCCAGCAGTGCGACCGGGACTAGTAGCTACAATGAGCAGTTCTTC.

Points on this clone: The germline gene is not matched at one end of the junction; a read error may be the cause. The rearrangement joins TRBV5-8 to TRBJ1-1; D unresolved. Per germline, CDR1 SGHTS and CDR2 YDEGEE. This CDR3 spans 13 amino acids. The CDR3 DNA reads as TGTGCCAGCACCTTGGGAGGAATCACGAGAGCTTTCTTT. This sequence encodes CASTLGGITRAFF.

The chain employs TRBV24-1 and TRBJ2-1, with D perhaps TRBD2 (5 bases). V shed 3 bases and J shed 8 bases, with 13 bases lying between them. This CDR3 region has 14 residues. From germline, CDR1 is KGHDR and CDR2 SFDVKD. The CDR3 region has the DNA TGTGCCACCAGTGATCCCCTAGGACTGGATGAGCAGTTCTTC. It specifies CATSDPLGLDEQFF.

The chain couples TRBV18 to TRBJ1-2; D is possibly TRBD1 (5 bases). Germline loops: CDR1 KGHSH, CDR2 LQKENI. The CDR3 extends over 16 amino acids. V was clipped by 2 bases and J by 6 bases, with 19 bases between them. The CDR3 protein is CASSPKVEQATHGYTF. The CDR3 region has the DNA TGTGCCAGCTCACCAAAAGTGGAACAGGCTACCCATGGCTACACCTTC.

V is TRBV6-4 and J is TRBJ2-2, with TRBD2 matching over 7 bases. The germline gives CDR1 MRHNA, CDR2 SNTAGT. The CDR3 has 15 residues. J was trimmed by 0 bases and V by 6 bases; bases with no gene match: 4. The CDR3 bases are TGTGCCAGCAGCCGGGGGGATCCGAACACCGGGGAGCTGTTTTTT. Protein sequence: CASSRGDPNTGELFF.

This rearrangement joins TRBV13 to TRBJ2-1; D uncertain. The germline V gene has CDR1 PRHDT and CDR2 FYEKMQ (reference sequence). The ends were cut back, 5 bases at V and 8 bases at J, with 13 bases in the middle. The CDR3 spans 13 residues. Here the CDR3 DNA reads TGTGCCAGCAGCCAACGGAGATCTGATGAGCAGTTCTTC. Residues: CASSQRRSDEQFF.

The sample holds many counts of this clone. V and J are TRBV5-1 and TRBJ2-1; D gene unclear. This CDR3 has 15 amino acids. Germline CDR1 SGHRS, CDR2 YFSETQ. Trimming shortened V by 0 bases and J by 9 bases, and 16 bases separated the two germline ends. CDR3 DNA: TGCGCCAGCAGCTTGGCAGCACCGGGTTTCGGTGAGCAGTTCTTC. It translates to CASSLAAPGFGEQFF.

This clone has ten or more counts. This chain links TRBV2 with TRBJ1-1; unclear D gene. The CDR3 consists of 13 residues. The V and J ends lost 1 base and 10 bases respectively, with 13 bases between them. Germline lookup yields CDR1 SNHLY and CDR2 FYNNEI. CDR3 sequence (DNA): TGTGCCAGCAGTGAAGTAGCGGGATCCGGAGCTTTCTTT. Its translation: CASSEVAGSGAFF.

The chain employs TRBV18 and TRBJ1-5, with 9 bases aligning to TRBD1. Germline trimming cut 3 bases from V and 6 bases from J; bases unmatched to any gene: 3. The CDR3 covers 14 residues. The germline gives CDR1 KGHSH, CDR2 LQKENI. The CDR3 here is CASSPGTGTQPQHF. The DNA for the CDR3 is TGTGCCAGCTCACCCGGGACAGGGACTCAGCCCCAGCATTTT.

The J gene is TRBJ1-2, the V gene TRBV12-3 or TRBV12-4; 7 bases fit TRBD1. CDR3 length: 13 amino acids. V lost 6 bases, J lost 8 bases, and 9 bases stayed unmatched. CDR3 nucleotides: TGTGCCAGCAGCTCATCCGGGACAGTAGGCTACACCTTC. It is translated as CASSSSGTVGYTF.

The genes are TRBV30 and TRBJ1-3, with TRBD1 as a possible D gene (6 bases). In germline, CDR1 is GTSNPN, CDR2 SVGIG (reference sequence). The CDR3 extends over 15 amino acids. Trimming took off 3 bases at V and 9 bases at J, with 21 bases between the two ends. In DNA form, the CDR3 reads TGTGCCTGGAGCACAACCACAGGGCCAGCCGGCACCATATATTTT. Encoded protein: CAWSTTTGPAGTIYF.

The chain is built from TRBV9 and TRBJ1-5, with D possibly matching TRBD1 (5 bases). From germline, CDR1 is SGDLS and CDR2 YYNGEE. CDR3 size: 15 residues. V lost 4 bases, J lost 1 base, and 12 bases lay in between. CDR3 DNA sequence: TGTGCCAGCAGCAGGACAAGCATGAGCAATCAGCCCCAGCATTTT. Its translation: CASSRTSMSNQPQHF. The full variable domain, in which reference TRBV9 and TRBJ1-5 provide the parts outside the CDR3, is DSGVTQTPKHLITATGQRVTLRCSPRSGDLSVYWYQQSLDQGLQFLIQYYNGEERAKGNILERFSAQQFPDLHSELNLSSLELGDSALYFCASSRTSMSNQPQHFGDGTRLSIL.

V gene TRBV5-1 combines with J gene TRBJ1-3; D not certain. Germline V gene lookup returns CDR1 SGHRS and CDR2 YFSETQ. This CDR3 has 13 amino acids. The V end lost 5 bases, the J end lost 0 bases, and 6 bases lay between the germline ends. In nucleotides, the CDR3 is TGCGCCAGCAGACGGGACTCTGGAAACACCATATATTTT. Its translation: CASRRDSGNTIYF.

The chain recombines TRBV28 with TRBJ2-2; 9 nucleotides match TRBD1. The CDR3 sequence is 16 residues long. Germline CDR1 and CDR2: MDHEN and SYDVKM. V shed 7 bases, J shed 3 bases, and the junction held 9 bases outside the gene matches. The CDR3 sequence: CASMIGDRVYTGELFF. The CDR3 DNA follows: TGTGCCAGCATGATAGGGGACAGGGTATACACCGGGGAGCTGTTTTTT.

This clone was counted only a few times. The chain is built from TRBV5-1 and TRBJ2-5; 7 nucleotides agree with TRBD2. There are 15 residues in the CDR3. CDR1 SGHRS and CDR2 YFSETQ come from the germline V gene. The J segment lost 2 bases and the V segment lost 2 bases, leaving 6 bases of the junction unmatched. The CDR3: CASSFERGTQETQYF. CDR3 bases: TGCGCCAGCAGCTTTGAGCGGGGAACGCAAGAGACCCAGTACTTC.

This clone was observed a few times. The sample holds other DNA sequences that translate to the same CDR3. This chain joins TRBV18 and TRBJ1-1; no firm D call. The V end was cut by 1 base, the J end by 1 base, with 7 bases between. Germline CDR1 is KGHSH and CDR2 is LQKENI. This CDR3 is 14 amino acids long. CDR3 in amino acids: CASSPLRENTEAFF. The CDR3 DNA sequence: TGTGCCAGCTCACCACTGAGGGAGAACACTGAAGCTTTCTTT.

The V and J genes are TRBV15 and TRBJ1-1, with D maybe TRBD1 (5 bases). The CDR3 sequence is 14 residues long. V lost 0 bases, J lost 6 bases, and 11 bases lay in between. CDR1 and CDR2 from the germline V gene are LNHNV and YYDKDF (reference sequence). This chain's CDR3 is CATSRDTDIAEAFF. Written as DNA, the CDR3 is TGTGCCACCAGCAGAGATACGGACATCGCTGAAGCTTTCTTT.

This chain links TRBV4-2 with TRBJ2-7; D is perhaps TRBD2 (6 bases). V was shortened by 0 bases and J by 5 bases, with 14 bases between the two germline ends. This CDR3 contains 15 residues. The germline CDR1 and CDR2 sequences are LGHNA and YNFKEQ. The CDR3 region is CASSQDLGGVDEQYF. CDR3 coding DNA: TGTGCCAGCAGCCAAGATCTGGGCGGGGTCGACGAGCAGTACTTC.

The genes are TRBV30 and TRBJ2-1; 7 nucleotides agree with TRBD2. The CDR3 contains 12 residues. V gave up 5 bases and J gave up 15 bases; unmatched junction bases: 13. Germline V gene sequence: CDR1 GTSNPN, CDR2 SVGIG (reference sequence). This chain's CDR3 is CAWGEGPGVRFF. The DNA for the CDR3 is TGTGCCTGGGGGGAGGGACCCGGCGTGAGGTTCTTC.

The V and J genes are TRBV2 and TRBJ1-2; TRBD1 aligns across 8 bases. CDR1 and CDR2 from the germline V gene are SNHLY and FYNNEI. This CDR3 spans 14 amino acids. Trimming at V came to 6 bases and at J to 0 bases, leaving 3 bases not matched to a gene. The CDR3 nucleotides read TGTGCCAGCAGCGGACAGGGAGCTAACTATGGCTACACCTTC. This gives the protein CASSGQGANYGYTF.

The rearrangement joins TRBV9 to TRBJ1-2, with 8 nucleotides matching TRBD1. The germline CDR1 and CDR2 sequences are SGDLS and YYNGEE. This CDR3 is built from 15 residues. V gave up 4 bases and J gave up 3 bases; unmatched junction bases: 8. The DNA for the CDR3 is TGTGCCAGCAGCTTTGGACAGGGCAGCCACTATGGCTACACCTTC. It translates to CASSFGQGSHYGYTF.

This clone turned up a few times. V usage is TRBV28 and J usage is TRBJ1-1; D unresolved. V was trimmed by 2 bases and J by 9 bases, leaving 7 bases between them. The CDR3 consists of 11 residues. CDR1 and CDR2 from the germline V gene are MDHEN and SYDVKM. CDR3 DNA: TGTGCCAGCAGTTTAGGAGAAAAAGCTTTCTTT. Its protein product is CASSLGEKAFF.

The chain carries TRBV30 and TRBJ2-3; 13 bases are a match to TRBD2. The ends lost 4 bases at V and 3 bases at J; junction bases unmatched: 1. The CDR3 contains 14 residues. Germline V gives CDR1 GTSNPN, CDR2 SVGIG (reference sequence). The CDR3 nucleotides are TGTGCCTGGACGACTAGCGGGAGGACAGATACGCAGTATTTT. This translates into CAWTTSGRTDTQYF.

The chain uses TRBV6-5 and TRBJ2-5; D perhaps matches TRBD1 (6 bases). Trimming removed 0 bases at V and 4 bases at J, with 12 bases between. CDR3 size: 15 residues. Looked up from germline, CDR1 is MNHEY and CDR2 is SVGAGI. The CDR3 here is CASSYSRTEGETQYF. In DNA form, the CDR3 reads TGTGCCAGCAGTTACTCGAGGACAGAAGGAGAGACCCAGTACTTC.

The chain has TRBV28 and TRBJ2-5; 12 positions agree with TRBD2. This CDR3 spans 14 amino acids. Germline CDR1 reads MDHEN; CDR2 reads SYDVKM. Trimming at V came to 10 bases and at J to 2 bases, leaving 5 bases not matched to a gene. CDR3 DNA: TGTGCCATCTCGGGACTAGCGGGTCAAGAGACCCAGTACTTC. Translated: CAISGLAGQETQYF. The whole variable domain, filled in from reference TRBV28 and TRBJ2-5, reads DVKVTQSSRYLVKRTGEKVFLECVQDMDHENMFWYRQDPGLGLRLIYFSYDVKMKEKGDIPEGYSVSREKKERFSLILESASTNQTSMYLCAISGLAGQETQYFGPGTRLLVL.